This TCR beta chain stems from a study of blood T cells in healthy people across ages (dated by TCRdb to 2015 to 2017). Study-wide context: In model experiments, template switching captured about one uniquely barcoded TCR beta cDNA molecule for every two T cells. The study measured age-related changes in TCR beta repertoire diversity using deep sequencing normalized with unique cDNA molecular identifiers. Donors were grouped into four age groups: young (average approximately 15 years), middle-aged (around 39), aged (around 66) and long-lived (roughly 80). Donors of different ages were randomly distributed across sequencing lanes to avoid experimental bias. Two additional independent replicas of 1 million unique cDNA reads from the same blood draw were analyzed for two donors (one aged 18 to 30 and one aged 80 or older). The research as a whole found: Estimates of total diversity based on one million sequenced T cells were considered lower bounds and underestimates. Since profiling was done on bulk unsorted PBMCs, naive and antigen-experienced compartments could not be conclusively compared. Compared with the aged group, more naive CD4+ T cells, fewer expanded clones and increased TCR diversity were shown by the long-lived group, suggesting age selection. A strong correlation was found between observed TCR beta diversity and the percentage of naive T cells measured by flow cytometry. Because donor CMV infection status was unknown, age-related changes in expanded clonotypes were potentially confounded. Observed TCR beta diversity per million T cells fell roughly linearly with age, and a significant reduction was already apparent by age around 40.

CDR1 and CDR2 were assigned from the germline V gene (reference sequence) as LNHDA and SQIVND. V is clipped by 1 base and J by 3 bases, and the sequence between their germline boundaries is 9 bases long. The CDR3 numbers 14 residues from cysteine through phenylalanine. This entry keeps only the CDR3 DNA: 42 bases, framed from base 1. Donors were around 37 systemically healthy Caucasian individuals from Russia aged roughly 6 to 90 years. Ten milliliters of peripheral blood were drawn from each donor into EDTA-treated Vacutainer tubes. Ficoll-Paque density-gradient centrifugation was used to isolate PBMCs, with at least 7 million per sample. Total RNA was extracted from PBMCs with Trizol reagent, with at least 6 micrograms obtained per sample. Naive CD45RAhigh/CD27high T cell percentages were measured by flow cytometry on a PBMC aliquot from every donor. For this clonotype: This clone's antigen is unknown. Nothing much larger sits one base from this clone, and base qualities are not available.

Library preparation employed 5' RACE. The sequencer was an Illumina HiSeq 2500. A second PCR of about 7 to 12 cycles was performed with a sample-barcoded 5' primer and a J-beta primer mix. Each TCR beta cDNA molecule received a unique molecular identifier from a template-switch 5' adaptor carrying 12 random nucleotides. Each sample yielded at least 2.5 million CDR3-containing paired-end reads. All of the RNA was converted into first-strand cDNA using the Mint cDNA synthesis kit, with a TRBC-specific oligonucleotide serving as the primer. Following uracil-DNA glycosylase treatment, a first 18-cycle PCR with universal primers M1SS and BC2_uni_R was performed on all cDNA. Regarding the original processing steps: Each sample was normalized by randomly selecting 1 million high-quality reads, each carrying a distinct molecular identifier. Reads sharing molecular identifiers were discarded rather than binned into consensus sequences. MiTCR, run with a Q25 quality threshold and the strictest error-elimination algorithm, handled CDR3 identification, clonotype clustering and error correction. A nonparametric unseen species model with Euler transformation was used to estimate lower-bound total TCR beta diversity. The public reads were quality trimmed at Q25 with fastp and then assembled into clones with MiXCR by TCRdb, keeping productive beta chains. CDR3 protein duplicates are merged, each entry listing the most common genes and DNA. TCRdb assigned the V and J calls; the authors' analysis was not used. For this sample the table gives 250,000 to 300,000 distinct CDR3 sequences, of which 25% to 30% were detected only once. About 30% of the sample goes to the ten largest clones.

Sequenced: blood. The rearranged segments are TRBV19 and TRBJ1-2, with no confidently assigned D gene. This receptor was identified in a woman aged 70-85 years in good health. This receptor has the CDR3 CASSIVNPYYGYTF. In nucleotides, the sequence is TGTGCCAGTAGTATAGTAAACCCCTACTATGGCTACACCTTC. Reference TRBV19 and TRBJ1-2 genes cover what lies past the CDR3, so the full variable domain is DGGITQSPKYLFRKEGQNVTLSCEQNLNHDAMYWYRQDPGQGLRLIYYSQIVNDFQKGDIAEGYSVSREKKESFPLTVTSAQKNPTAFYLCASSIVNPYYGYTFGSGTRLTVV.